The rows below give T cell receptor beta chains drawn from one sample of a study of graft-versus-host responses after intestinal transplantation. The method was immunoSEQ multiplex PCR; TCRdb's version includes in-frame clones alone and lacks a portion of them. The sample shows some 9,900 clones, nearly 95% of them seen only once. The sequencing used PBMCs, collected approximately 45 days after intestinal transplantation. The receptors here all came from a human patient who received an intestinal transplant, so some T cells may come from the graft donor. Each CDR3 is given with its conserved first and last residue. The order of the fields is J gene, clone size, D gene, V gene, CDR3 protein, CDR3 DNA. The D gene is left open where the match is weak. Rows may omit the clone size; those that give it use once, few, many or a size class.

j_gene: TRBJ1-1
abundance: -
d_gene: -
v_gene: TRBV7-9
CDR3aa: CASRLRDPTRNTEAFF
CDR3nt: TGTGCCAGCAGACTCCGGGACCCAACTCGGAACACTGAAGCTTTCTTT

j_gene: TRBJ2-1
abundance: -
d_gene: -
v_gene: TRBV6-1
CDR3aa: CATTGGGTSYNEQFF
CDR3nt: TGTGCCACCACGGGCGGCGGGACTTCATACAATGAGCAGTTCTTC

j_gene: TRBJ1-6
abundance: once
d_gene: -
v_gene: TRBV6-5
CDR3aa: CASSYSYNSPLHF
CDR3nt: TGTGCCAGCAGTTACTCCTATAATTCACCCCTCCACTTT

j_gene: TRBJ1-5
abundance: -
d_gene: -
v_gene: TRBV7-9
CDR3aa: CASSPEDSNNQPQHF
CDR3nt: TGTGCCAGCAGCCCCGAGGACAGCAACAATCAGCCCCAGCATTTT

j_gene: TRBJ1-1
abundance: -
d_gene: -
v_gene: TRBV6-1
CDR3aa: CASQLRWQLNTEAFF
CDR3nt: TGTGCCAGTCAACTGAGGTGGCAGCTGAACACTGAAGCTTTCTTT

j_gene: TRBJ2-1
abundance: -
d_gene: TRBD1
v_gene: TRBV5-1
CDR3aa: CASSWDSSYNEQFF
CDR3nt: TGCGCCAGCAGCTGGGACAGCTCCTACAATGAGCAGTTCTTC

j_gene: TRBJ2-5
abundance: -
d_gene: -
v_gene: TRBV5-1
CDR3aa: CASSYAGTYQETQYF
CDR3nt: TGCGCCAGCAGCTACGCCGGGACGTACCAAGAGACCCAGTACTTC

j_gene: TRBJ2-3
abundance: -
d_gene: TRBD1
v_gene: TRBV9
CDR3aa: CASSLRTGGTDTQYF
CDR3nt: TGTGCCAGCAGCCTAAGGACAGGGGGCACAGATACGCAGTATTTT

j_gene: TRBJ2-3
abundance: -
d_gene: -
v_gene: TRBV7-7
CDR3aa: CASSLVVRPSGTDTQYF
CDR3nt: TGTGCTAGCAGCTTAGTAGTACGACCGTCCGGCACAGATACGCAGTATTTT

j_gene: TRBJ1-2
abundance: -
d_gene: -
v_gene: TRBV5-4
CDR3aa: CASSFYWPGSNYGYTF
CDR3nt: TGTGCCAGCAGCTTTTATTGGCCAGGTTCTAACTATGGCTACACCTTC

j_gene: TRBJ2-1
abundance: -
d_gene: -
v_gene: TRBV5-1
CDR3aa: CASSDRWGQFF
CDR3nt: TGCGCCAGCAGCGACAGGTGGGGGCAGTTCTTC

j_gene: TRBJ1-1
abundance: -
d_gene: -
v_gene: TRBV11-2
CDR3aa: CASSLERGTEAFF
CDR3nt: TGTGCCAGCAGCTTAGAACGGGGCACTGAAGCTTTCTTT

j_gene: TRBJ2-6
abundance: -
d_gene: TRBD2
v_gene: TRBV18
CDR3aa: CASSPTSGGSGSGANVLTF
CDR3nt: TGTGCCAGCTCACCAACCAGCGGGGGGTCCGGCTCTGGGGCCAACGTCCTGACTTTC

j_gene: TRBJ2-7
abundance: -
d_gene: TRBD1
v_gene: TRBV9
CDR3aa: CASSAWDRGYQEQYF
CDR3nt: TGTGCCAGCAGCGCATGGGACAGGGGGTACCAAGAGCAGTACTTC

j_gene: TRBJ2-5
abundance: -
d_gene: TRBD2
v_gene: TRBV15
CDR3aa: CATSRGGLAGEETQYF
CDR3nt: TGTGCCACCAGCAGGGGCGGACTAGCGGGGGAAGAGACCCAGTACTTC

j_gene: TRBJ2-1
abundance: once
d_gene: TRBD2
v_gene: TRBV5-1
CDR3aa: CASSPVGGLAGGELNEQFF
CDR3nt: TGCGCCAGCAGCCCGGTAGGGGGACTAGCGGGGGGAGAGTTGAATGAGCAGTTCTTC

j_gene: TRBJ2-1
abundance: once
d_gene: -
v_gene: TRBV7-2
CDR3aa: CASSSDDYPPYNEQFF
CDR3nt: TGTGCCAGCAGCTCCGACGACTACCCGCCCTACAATGAGCAGTTCTTC

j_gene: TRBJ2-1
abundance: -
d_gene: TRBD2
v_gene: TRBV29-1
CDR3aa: CSVEEGLAGIYNEQFF
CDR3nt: TGCAGCGTTGAAGAGGGCCTAGCGGGGATATACAATGAGCAGTTCTTC

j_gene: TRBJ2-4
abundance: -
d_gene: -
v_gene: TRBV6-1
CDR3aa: CASRDSPLGIDIQYF
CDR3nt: TGTGCCAGCAGGGACAGTCCCCTCGGGATTGACATTCAGTACTTC

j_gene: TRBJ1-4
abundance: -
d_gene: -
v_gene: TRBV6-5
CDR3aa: CASSYSPGGEKLFF
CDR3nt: TGTGCCAGCAGTTACTCGCCGGGGGGGGAAAAACTGTTTTTT

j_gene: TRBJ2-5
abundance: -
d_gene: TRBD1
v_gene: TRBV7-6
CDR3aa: CASRNLTGSGETQYF
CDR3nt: TGTGCCAGCAGGAACCTGACAGGGTCAGGAGAGACCCAGTACTTC

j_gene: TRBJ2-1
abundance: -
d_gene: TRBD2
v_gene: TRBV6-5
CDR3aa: CASSLGRGIYNEQFF
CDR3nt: TGTGCCAGCAGTTTGGGGCGGGGGATCTACAATGAGCAGTTCTTC

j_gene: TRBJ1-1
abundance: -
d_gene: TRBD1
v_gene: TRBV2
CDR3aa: CASSDLRTGSGTEAFF
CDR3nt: TGTGCCAGCAGTGACCTGCGGACAGGTTCAGGCACTGAAGCTTTCTTT

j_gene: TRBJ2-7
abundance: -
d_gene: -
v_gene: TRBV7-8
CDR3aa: CASSDEISVLEQYF
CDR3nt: TGTGCCAGCAGCGATGAAATCAGTGTGCTCGAGCAGTACTTC

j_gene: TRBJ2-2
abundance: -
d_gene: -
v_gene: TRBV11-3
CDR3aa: CASSSWGPPHPDLNTGELFF
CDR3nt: TGTGCCAGCAGCTCGTGGGGACCTCCCCACCCCGATTTGAACACCGGGGAGCTGTTTTTT

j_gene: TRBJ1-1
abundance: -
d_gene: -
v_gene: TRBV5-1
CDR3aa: CASSIWGRDTNIFVNTEAFF
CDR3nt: TGCGCCAGCAGCATTTGGGGTAGGGACACGAACATTTTTGTGAACACTGAAGCTTTCTTT

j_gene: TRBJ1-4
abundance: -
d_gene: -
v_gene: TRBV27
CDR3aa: CASSLSIGFEKLFF
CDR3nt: TGTGCCAGCAGTTTATCGATCGGGTTTGAAAAACTGTTTTTT

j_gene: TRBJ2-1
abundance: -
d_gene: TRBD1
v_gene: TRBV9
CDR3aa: CASSVGTGYNEQFF
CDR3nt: TGTGCCAGCAGCGTGGGGACAGGTTACAATGAGCAGTTCTTC

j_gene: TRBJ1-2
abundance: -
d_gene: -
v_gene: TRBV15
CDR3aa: CATSFQGSTNYGYTF
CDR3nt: TGTGCCACCAGTTTCCAGGGGAGTACTAACTATGGCTACACCTTC

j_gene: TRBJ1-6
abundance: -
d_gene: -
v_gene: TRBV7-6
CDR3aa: CASSPNRGYNSPLHF
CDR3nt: TGTGCCAGCAGCCCCAACCGGGGCTATAATTCACCCCTCCACTTT

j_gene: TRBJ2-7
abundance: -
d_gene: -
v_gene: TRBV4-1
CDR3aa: CASSQQTGSYEQYF
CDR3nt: TGCGCCAGCAGCCAACAGACGGGGTCCTACGAGCAGTACTTC

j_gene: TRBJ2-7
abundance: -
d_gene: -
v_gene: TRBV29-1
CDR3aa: CSVETGRGYEQYF
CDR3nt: TGCAGCGTTGAGACAGGGAGGGGCTACGAGCAGTACTTC

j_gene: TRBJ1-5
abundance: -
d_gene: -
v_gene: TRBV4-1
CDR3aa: CASSQVRSQPQHF
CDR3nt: TGCGCCAGCAGCCAGGTAAGGTCCCAGCCCCAGCATTTT

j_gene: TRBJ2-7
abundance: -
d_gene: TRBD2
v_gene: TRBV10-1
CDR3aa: CASSTVSGLATPPMDEQYF
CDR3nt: TGCGCCAGCAGTACCGTTTCGGGACTAGCAACCCCACCGATGGACGAGCAGTACTTC

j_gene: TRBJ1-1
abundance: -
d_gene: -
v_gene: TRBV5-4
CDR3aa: CASSLEGKLRNTEAFF
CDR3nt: TGTGCCAGCAGCTTGGAGGGCAAATTGAGGAACACTGAAGCTTTCTTT

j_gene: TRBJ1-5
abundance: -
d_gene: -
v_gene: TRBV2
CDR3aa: CASSEGPFFNQPQHF
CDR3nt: TGTGCCAGCAGTGAAGGGCCCTTCTTCAATCAGCCCCAGCATTTT

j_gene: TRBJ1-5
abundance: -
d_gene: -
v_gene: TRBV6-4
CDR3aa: CASSDWEIPQHF
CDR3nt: TGTGCCAGCAGTGACTGGGAAATCCCCCAGCATTTT

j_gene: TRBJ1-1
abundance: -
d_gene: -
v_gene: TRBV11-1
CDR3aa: CASSPVRGNTEAFF
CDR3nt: TGTGCCAGCAGCCCCGTCAGGGGGAACACTGAAGCTTTCTTT

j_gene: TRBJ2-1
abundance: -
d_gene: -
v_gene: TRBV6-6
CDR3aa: CASSYLAGPNEQFF
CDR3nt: TGTGCCAGCAGTTACTTGGCAGGGCCCAATGAGCAGTTCTTC

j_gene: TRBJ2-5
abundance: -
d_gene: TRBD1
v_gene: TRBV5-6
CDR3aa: CASLGGTGVLGTQYF
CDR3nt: TGTGCCAGCTTGGGCGGGACAGGGGTCTTGGGGACCCAGTACTTC

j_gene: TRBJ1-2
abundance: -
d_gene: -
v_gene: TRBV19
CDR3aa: CASSLGLAGYTF
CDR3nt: TGTGCCAGTTCCCTCGGGTTAGCCGGCTACACCTTC

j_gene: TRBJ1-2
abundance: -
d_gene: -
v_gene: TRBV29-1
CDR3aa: CSVEDPTNLAVYGYTF
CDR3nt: TGCAGCGTTGAAGATCCTACCAACTTGGCGGTCTATGGCTACACCTTC

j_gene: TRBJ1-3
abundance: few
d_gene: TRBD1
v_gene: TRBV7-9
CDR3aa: CASSFGPGQDSGNTIYF
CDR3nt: TGTGCCAGCAGCTTCGGACCGGGACAGGACTCTGGAAACACCATATATTTT

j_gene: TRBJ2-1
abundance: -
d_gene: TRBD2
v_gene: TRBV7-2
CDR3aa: CASSAFGLAGAGDEQFF
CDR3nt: TGTGCCAGCAGCGCATTTGGACTAGCGGGGGCTGGGGATGAGCAGTTCTTC

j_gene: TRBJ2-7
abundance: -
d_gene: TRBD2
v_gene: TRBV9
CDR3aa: CASSPRGGYEQYF
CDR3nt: TGTGCCAGCAGCCCCCGGGGGGGCTACGAGCAGTACTTC

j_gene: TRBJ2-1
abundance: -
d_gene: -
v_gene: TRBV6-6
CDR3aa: CASSYFQEGIEQFF
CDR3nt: TGTGCCAGCAGTTACTTCCAGGAGGGTATTGAGCAGTTCTTC

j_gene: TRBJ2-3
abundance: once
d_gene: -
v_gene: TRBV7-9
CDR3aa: CASTVGLPGTDTQYF
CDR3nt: TGTGCCAGCACCGTAGGGTTGCCGGGCACAGATACGCAGTATTTT

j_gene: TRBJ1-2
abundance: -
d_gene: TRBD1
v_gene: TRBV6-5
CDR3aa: CASSGQGIYGYTF
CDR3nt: TGTGCCAGCAGTGGACAGGGTATTTATGGCTACACCTTC

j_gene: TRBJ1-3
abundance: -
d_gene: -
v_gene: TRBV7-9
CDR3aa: CASSPPSDSGNTIYF
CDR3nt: TGTGCCAGCAGCCCCCCTAGTGACTCTGGAAACACCATATATTTT

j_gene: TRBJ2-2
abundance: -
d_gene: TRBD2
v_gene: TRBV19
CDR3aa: CASTAGANTGELFF
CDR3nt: TGTGCCAGTACAGCGGGGGCGAACACCGGGGAGCTGTTTTTT

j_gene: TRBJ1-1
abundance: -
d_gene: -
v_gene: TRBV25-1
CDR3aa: CASSEVGEGNTEAFF
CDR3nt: TGTGCCAGCAGTGAGGTTGGTGAGGGGAACACTGAAGCTTTCTTT

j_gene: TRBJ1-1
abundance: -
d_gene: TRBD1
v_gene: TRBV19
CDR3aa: CASSSGQGWTEAFF
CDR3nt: TGTGCCAGTAGTTCGGGACAGGGGTGGACTGAAGCTTTCTTT

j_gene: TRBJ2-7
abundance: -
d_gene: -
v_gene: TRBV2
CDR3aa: CASGEAYEQYF
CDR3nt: TGTGCCAGCGGGGAGGCCTACGAGCAGTACTTC

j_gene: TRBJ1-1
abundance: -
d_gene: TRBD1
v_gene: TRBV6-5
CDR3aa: CASSRLYPPDRGGFF
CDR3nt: TGTGCCAGCAGTCGACTTTACCCTCCGGACAGGGGGGGTTTCTTT

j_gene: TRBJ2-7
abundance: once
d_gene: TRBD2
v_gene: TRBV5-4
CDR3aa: CASSLAGGGAAYEQYF
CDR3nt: TGTGCCAGCAGCCTTGCGGGCGGGGGGGCCGCCTACGAGCAGTACTTC